The source of this TCR beta chain is a study of blood T cell repertoires in COVID-19. Participant-reported clinical history was the basis for cohort assignment. Trimming removed 2 bases from V and 0 bases from J, with 9 bases in between. CDR3 length: 15 residues. Germline assignment: CDR1 LNHDA and CDR2 SQIVND (reference sequence). In the original analysis: Amplification of reference gene primers was used by the study to estimate nucleated cell counts. Profiling relied on immunoSEQ multiplex PCR, and the TCRdb table lists in-frame clones only, not all of them. Clonal size and the V and J genes are those of that table, whereas D and trimming came from the DNA. The sample lists under 500,000 clones; 87% were seen once.

The chain employs TRBV19 and TRBJ2-3; no reliable D call. Input material: PBMCs or T cells enriched from blood (not recorded which). This TCR was recovered from a woman aged 18-29 years with acute COVID-19. CDR3 sequence: CASSIYQDSTDTQYF. Here the CDR3 DNA reads TGTGCCAGTAGTATATATCAGGATAGCACAGATACGCAGTATTTT.